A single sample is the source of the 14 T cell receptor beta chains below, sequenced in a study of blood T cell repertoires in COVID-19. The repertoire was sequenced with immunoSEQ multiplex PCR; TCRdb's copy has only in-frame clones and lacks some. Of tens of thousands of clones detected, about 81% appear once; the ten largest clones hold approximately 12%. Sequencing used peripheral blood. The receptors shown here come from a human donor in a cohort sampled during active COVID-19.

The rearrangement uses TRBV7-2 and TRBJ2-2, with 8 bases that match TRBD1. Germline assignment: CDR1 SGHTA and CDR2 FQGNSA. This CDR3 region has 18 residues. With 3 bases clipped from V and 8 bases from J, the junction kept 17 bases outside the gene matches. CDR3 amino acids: CASSFNAVGTGSLGELFF. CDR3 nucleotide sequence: TGTGCCAGCAGCTTTAACGCTGTGGGGACAGGTAGTCTGGGGGAGCTGTTTTTT.

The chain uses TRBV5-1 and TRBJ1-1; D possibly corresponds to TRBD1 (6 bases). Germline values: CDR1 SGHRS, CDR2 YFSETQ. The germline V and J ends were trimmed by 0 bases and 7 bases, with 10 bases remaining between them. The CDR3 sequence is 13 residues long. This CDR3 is CASSLDRADEAFF. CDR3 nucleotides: TGCGCCAGCAGCTTGGACAGGGCGGATGAAGCTTTCTTT.

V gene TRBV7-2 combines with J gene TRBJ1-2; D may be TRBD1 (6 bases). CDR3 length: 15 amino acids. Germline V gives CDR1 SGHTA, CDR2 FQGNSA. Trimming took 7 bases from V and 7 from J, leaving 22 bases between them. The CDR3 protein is CASTFSQHRASGYTF. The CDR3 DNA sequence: TGTGCCAGCACCTTCTCTCAGCACAGGGCCTCTGGCTACACCTTC. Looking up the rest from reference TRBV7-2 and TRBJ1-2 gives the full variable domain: GAGVSQSPSNKVTEKGKDVELRCDPISGHTALYWYRQSLGQGLEFLIYFQGNSAPDKSGLPSDRFSAERTGGSVSTLTIQRTQQEDSAVYLCASTFSQHRASGYTFGSGTRLTVV.

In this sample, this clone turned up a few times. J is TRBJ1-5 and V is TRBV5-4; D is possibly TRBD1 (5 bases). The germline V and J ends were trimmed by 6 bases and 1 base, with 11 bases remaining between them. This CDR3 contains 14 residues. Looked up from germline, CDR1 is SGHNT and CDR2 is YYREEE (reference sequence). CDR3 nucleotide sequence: TGTGCCAGCACGAAGGGGCGCAGCAATCAGCCCCAGCATTTT. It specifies CASTKGRSNQPQHF.

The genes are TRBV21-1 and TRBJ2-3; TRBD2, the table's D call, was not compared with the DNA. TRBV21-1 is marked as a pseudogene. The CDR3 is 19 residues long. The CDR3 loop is CASSKVGGSGTKNTDTQYF. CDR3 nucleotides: TGTGCCAGCAGCAAAGTGGGGGGCTCCGGGACTAAGAACACAGATACGCAGTATTTT.

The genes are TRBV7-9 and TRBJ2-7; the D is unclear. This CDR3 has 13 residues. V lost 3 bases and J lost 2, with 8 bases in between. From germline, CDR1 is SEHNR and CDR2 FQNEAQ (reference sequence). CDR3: CASSFYSAYEQYF. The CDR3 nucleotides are TGTGCCAGCAGCTTTTACAGTGCCTACGAGCAGTACTTC.

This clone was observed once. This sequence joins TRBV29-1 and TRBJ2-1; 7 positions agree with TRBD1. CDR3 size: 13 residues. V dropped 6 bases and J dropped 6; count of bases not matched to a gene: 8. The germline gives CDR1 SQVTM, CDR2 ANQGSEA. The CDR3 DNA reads TGCAGCGTATCGACAGGGTTGGCCAATGAGCAGTTCTTC. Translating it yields CSVSTGLANEQFF.

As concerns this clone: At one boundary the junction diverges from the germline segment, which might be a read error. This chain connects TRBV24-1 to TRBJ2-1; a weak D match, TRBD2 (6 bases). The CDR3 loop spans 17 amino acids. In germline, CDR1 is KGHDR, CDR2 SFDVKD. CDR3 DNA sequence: TGTGCCACCAGTGATACGTCTAAACTAGCAGGGTGGAATGGGCAGTTCTTC. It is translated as CATSDTSKLAGWNGQFF.

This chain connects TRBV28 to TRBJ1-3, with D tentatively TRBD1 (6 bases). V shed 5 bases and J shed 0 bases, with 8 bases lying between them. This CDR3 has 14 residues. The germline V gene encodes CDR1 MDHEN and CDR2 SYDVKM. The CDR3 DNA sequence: TGTGCCAGCAGTCGACAGGACTCTGGAAACACCATATATTTT. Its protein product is CASSRQDSGNTIYF.

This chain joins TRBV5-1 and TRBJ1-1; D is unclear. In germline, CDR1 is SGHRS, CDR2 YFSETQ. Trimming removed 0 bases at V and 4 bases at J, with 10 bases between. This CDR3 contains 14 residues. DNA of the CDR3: TGCGCCAGCAGCTTGGATGGGGAGGGCACTGAAGCTTTCTTT. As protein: CASSLDGEGTEAFF.

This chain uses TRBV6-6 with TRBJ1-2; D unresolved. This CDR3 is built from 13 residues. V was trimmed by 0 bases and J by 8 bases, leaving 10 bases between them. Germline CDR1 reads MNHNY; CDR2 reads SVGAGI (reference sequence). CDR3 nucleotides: TGTGCCAGCAGTTACTCTTCCGGTTGGGGCTACACCTTC. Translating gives CASSYSSGWGYTF.

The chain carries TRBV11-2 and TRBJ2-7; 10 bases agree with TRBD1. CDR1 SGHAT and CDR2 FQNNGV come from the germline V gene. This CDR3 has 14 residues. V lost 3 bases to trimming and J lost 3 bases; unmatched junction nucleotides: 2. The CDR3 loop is CASSFGQGVYEQYF. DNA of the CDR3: TGTGCCAGCAGCTTCGGACAGGGGGTCTACGAGCAGTACTTC.

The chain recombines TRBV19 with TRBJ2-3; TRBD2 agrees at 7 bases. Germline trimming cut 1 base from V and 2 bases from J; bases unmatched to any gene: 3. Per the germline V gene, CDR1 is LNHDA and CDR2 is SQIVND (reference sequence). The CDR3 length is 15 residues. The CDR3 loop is CASSIVAGTTDTQYF. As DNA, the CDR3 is TGTGCCAGTAGTATAGTAGCGGGCACCACAGATACGCAGTATTTT.

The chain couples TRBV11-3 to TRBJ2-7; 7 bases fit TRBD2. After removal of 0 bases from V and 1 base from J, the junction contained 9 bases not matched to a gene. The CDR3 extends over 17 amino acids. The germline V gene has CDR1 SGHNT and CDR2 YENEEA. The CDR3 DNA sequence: TGTGCCAGCAGCTTAGATCGGTATAGCGGGCAGTCCTACGAGCAGTACTTC. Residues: CASSLDRYSGQSYEQYF. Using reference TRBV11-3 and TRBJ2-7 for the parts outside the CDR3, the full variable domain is EAGVVQSPRYKIIEKKQPVAFWCNPISGHNTLYWYLQNLGQGPELLIRYENEEAVDDSQLPKDRFSAERLKGVDSTLKIQPAELGDSAVYLCASSLDRYSGQSYEQYFGPGTRLTVT.